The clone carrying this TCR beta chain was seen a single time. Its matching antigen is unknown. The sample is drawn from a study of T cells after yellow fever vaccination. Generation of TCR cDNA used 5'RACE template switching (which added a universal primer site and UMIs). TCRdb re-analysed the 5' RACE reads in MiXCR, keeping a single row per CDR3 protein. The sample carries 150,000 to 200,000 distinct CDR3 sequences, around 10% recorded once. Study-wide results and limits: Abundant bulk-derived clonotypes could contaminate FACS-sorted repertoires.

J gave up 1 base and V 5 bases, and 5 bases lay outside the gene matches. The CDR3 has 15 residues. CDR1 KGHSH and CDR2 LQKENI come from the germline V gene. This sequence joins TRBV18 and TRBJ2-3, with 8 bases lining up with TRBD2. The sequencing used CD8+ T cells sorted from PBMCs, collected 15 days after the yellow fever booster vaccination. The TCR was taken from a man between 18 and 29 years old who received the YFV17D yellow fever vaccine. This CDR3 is CASSMPGLGTDTQYF. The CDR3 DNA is TGTGCCAGCTCAATGCCGGGACTAGGCACAGATACGCAGTATTTT.